The 26 T cell receptor beta chains reported below all come from one sample, sequenced in a study of blood T cell repertoires in COVID-19. Sequencing used immunoSEQ multiplex PCR; TCRdb keeps in-frame clones, though not all of them. The data contain about 160,000 clones, over 75% of them singletons. Specimen: peripheral blood. The receptors here all came from a man aged 60 to 75 with active or convalescent COVID-19.

This sequence joins TRBV5-6 and TRBJ2-7, with 8 positions matching TRBD2. V dropped 0 bases and J dropped 2; count of bases not matched to a gene: 10. The germline V gene has CDR1 SGHDT and CDR2 YYEEEE. CDR3 size: 17 residues. The CDR3 spells CASSLARRNSGAYEQYF. The CDR3 DNA reads TGTGCCAGCAGCTTGGCGAGGCGTAATAGCGGGGCCTACGAGCAGTACTTC.

The rearrangement joins TRBV7-9 to TRBJ1-1; D perhaps matches TRBD1 (6 bases). Germline CDR1 and CDR2: SEHNR and FQNEAQ (reference sequence). The CDR3 loop spans 16 amino acids. Deletions cut 3 bases from V and 2 bases from J, with 16 bases between. CDR3 bases: TGTGCCAGCAGCTTGGTGTACGGGGGGCGAAACACTGAAGCTTTCTTT. It is translated as CASSLVYGGRNTEAFF.

V gene TRBV6-5 combines with J gene TRBJ1-1, with 7 bases matching TRBD1. In germline, CDR1 is MNHEY, CDR2 SVGAGI. V lost 7 bases, J lost 4 bases, and 6 bases stayed unmatched. The CDR3 loop spans 13 amino acids. In nucleotides, the CDR3 is TGTGCCAGCAACCAACCAGGGGGCACTGAAGCTTTCTTT. Translating it yields CASNQPGGTEAFF.

The chain has TRBV23-1 and TRBJ1-1; the match to TRBD1 covers 7 bases. TRBV23-1 is sorted into the ORF group, with uncertain function. The CDR3 spans 17 residues. The V and J ends lost 2 bases and 4 bases, in that order; junction bases with no gene match: 13. The CDR3 sequence is CASSQVKRQGPSTEAFF. CDR3 sequence (DNA): TGCGCCAGCAGTCAAGTCAAACGACAGGGTCCGAGCACTGAAGCTTTCTTT.

This chain joins TRBV28 and TRBJ2-5; the match to TRBD2 covers 10 bases. CDR1 is MDHEN, CDR2 SYDVKM, per germline. This CDR3 region has 14 residues. V gave up 7 bases and J gave up 5 bases; unmatched junction bases: 7. In DNA form, the CDR3 reads TGTGCCAGCAAAACTAGCGGGATAGGGGAGACCCAGTACTTC. Amino acids: CASKTSGIGETQYF.

V and J are TRBV6-6 and TRBJ2-1; maybe TRBD2 (5 bases). The germline CDR1 and CDR2 sequences are MNHNY and SVGAGI (reference sequence). The V end was cut by 7 bases, the J end by 9 bases, with 13 bases between. This CDR3 has 12 amino acids. CDR3 loop: CASNPPGGEQFF. The CDR3 nucleotides read TGTGCCAGCAACCCCCCTGGAGGTGAGCAGTTCTTC.

The chain employs TRBV2 and TRBJ2-7; 8 bases match TRBD1. With 6 bases clipped from V and 1 base from J, the junction kept 8 bases outside the gene matches. The CDR3 covers 15 residues. Germline lookup yields CDR1 SNHLY and CDR2 FYNNEI. The CDR3, as DNA: TGTGCCAGCAGGGGGACAGGCAAGAGATCCTACGAGCAGTACTTC. Amino acid sequence: CASRGTGKRSYEQYF.

The chain uses TRBV19 and TRBJ2-5, with TRBD2 identical over 8 bases. The germline gives CDR1 LNHDA, CDR2 SQIVND (reference sequence). CDR3 length equals 14 residues. V dropped 1 base and J dropped 4; count of bases not matched to a gene: 2. The CDR3 loop is CASSIGLAGETQYF. The CDR3 bases are TGTGCCAGTAGTATAGGGCTAGCGGGAGAGACCCAGTACTTC.

The genes are TRBV4-2 and TRBJ1-4; D may be TRBD1 (5 bases). This CDR3 region has 15 residues. Trimming cost V 3 bases and J 7 bases, with 15 bases left between them. The V gene's germline CDR1 is LGHNA and CDR2 YNFKEQ. Here the CDR3 DNA reads TGTGCCAGCAGCCAGATCGCAGGGCAAGGTGAAAAACTGTTTTTT. Translation gives CASSQIAGQGEKLFF.

This clone occurred a few times. This chain joins TRBV7-3 and TRBJ2-5; D might be TRBD2 (6 bases). This CDR3 is built from 14 residues. Germline lookup yields CDR1 SGHTA and CDR2 FQGTGA. Deletions cut 6 bases from V and 3 bases from J, with 14 bases between. The CDR3 region is CASSPGDSKETQYF. The CDR3 coding sequence is TGTGCCAGCAGTCCGGGGGATTCCAAAGAGACCCAGTACTTC. Full variable domain (missing parts from reference TRBV7-3 and TRBJ2-5): GAGVSQTPSNKVTEKGKYVELRCDPISGHTALYWYRQSLGQGPEFLIYFQGTGAADDSGLPNDRFFAVRPEGSVSTLKIQRTERGDSAVYLCASSPGDSKETQYFGPGTRLLVL.

This clone was recorded a few times. The J gene is TRBJ2-2, the V gene TRBV10-3, with D possibly matching TRBD1 (6 bases). In germline, CDR1 is ENHRY, CDR2 SYGVKD. Trimming left V 4 bases short and J 1 base short, with 13 bases between. The CDR3 sequence is 16 residues long. The CDR3 protein is CAISGGQQLNTGELFF. As DNA, the CDR3 is TGTGCCATCAGTGGGGGGCAGCAACTGAACACCGGGGAGCTGTTTTTT.

This CDR3 is CASEQGAPIRTNVLTF. CDR3 DNA sequence: TGTGCCAGTGAACAGGGGGCGCCTATCAGGACCAACGTCCTGACTTTC. V and J are TRBV19 and TRBJ2-6, with 9 bases aligning to TRBD1. This CDR3 region has 16 residues. Per germline, CDR1 LNHDA and CDR2 SQIVND (reference sequence). Trimming cost V 8 bases and J 8 bases; bases outside gene matches: 13.

The rearrangement uses TRBV5-1 and TRBJ2-3; tentatively, D is TRBD1 (5 bases). CDR3 length: 17 residues. Trimming cost V 4 bases and J 2 bases, with 20 bases left between them. The germline V gene encodes CDR1 SGHRS and CDR2 YFSETQ. The CDR3 bases are TGCGCCAGCAGCCCCCGGGTTGGGGCAGGGAACACAGATACGCAGTATTTT. Its protein is CASSPRVGAGNTDTQYF. Drawing the rest from reference TRBV5-1 and TRBJ2-3, the complete variable domain is KAGVTQTPRYLIKTRGQQVTLSCSPISGHRSVSWYQQTPGQGLQFLFEYFSETQRNKGNFPGRFSGRQFSNSRSEMNVSTLELGDSALYLCASSPRVGAGNTDTQYFGPGTRLTVL.

The chain uses TRBV10-1 and TRBJ1-5; D is undetermined. CDR3 length: 13 residues. Germline V gene sequence: CDR1 WNHNN, CDR2 SYGVQD (reference sequence). Trimming removed 3 bases from V and 2 bases from J, with 5 bases in between. The CDR3 nucleotides read TGCGCCAGCAGTGAAATAGGCAATCAGCCCCAGCATTTT. This encodes CASSEIGNQPQHF.

The gene calls are TRBV24-1 and TRBJ2-7; possibly TRBD2 for D (5 bases). Trimming shortened V by 5 bases and J by 1 base, and 8 bases separated the two germline ends. Germline V CDR1 and CDR2: KGHDR, SFDVKD. There are 13 residues in the CDR3. CDR3 coding DNA: TGTGCCACCAGTGTTCCGGGGTCCTACGAGCAGTACTTC. This sequence encodes CATSVPGSYEQYF.

The chain is built from TRBV7-3 and TRBJ2-1, with TRBD2 identical over 10 bases. The CDR3 consists of 16 residues. The V and J ends lost 6 bases and 4 bases, in that order; junction bases with no gene match: 9. CDR1 and CDR2 from the germline V gene are SGHTA and FQGTGA. The CDR3 sequence: CASSKASGGLYNEQFF. CDR3 coding DNA: TGTGCCAGCAGTAAAGCTAGCGGGGGCCTTTACAATGAGCAGTTCTTC. The variable domain in full, completed from reference TRBV7-3 and TRBJ2-1, reads GAGVSQTPSNKVTEKGKYVELRCDPISGHTALYWYRQSLGQGPEFLIYFQGTGAADDSGLPNDRFFAVRPEGSVSTLKIQRTERGDSAVYLCASSKASGGLYNEQFFGPGTRLTVL.

The V gene is TRBV2, the J gene TRBJ2-3; D remains unclear. The CDR3 covers 13 residues. V was pared by 4 bases and J by 6 bases, with 11 bases between. Germline CDR1 is SNHLY and CDR2 is FYNNEI. CDR3 nucleotide sequence: TGTGCCAGCAGTGGACCCTTCGGGGATACGCAGTATTTT. Translating gives CASSGPFGDTQYF.

This chain links TRBV6-1 with TRBJ1-1; D gene uncertain. Germline V lookup: CDR1 MNHNS, CDR2 SASEGT. Trimming pared 1 base from V and 0 bases from J, leaving 12 bases between. This CDR3 has 16 amino acids. The CDR3 loop is CASSEDPGEMNTEAFF. In DNA, the CDR3 is TGTGCCAGCAGTGAAGATCCGGGAGAAATGAACACTGAAGCTTTCTTT.

CDR3 DNA sequence: TGTGCCAGCAGTTTATCAGCCGGGAGCTCTGGAAACACCATATATTTT. This encodes CASSLSAGSSGNTIYF. The V gene is TRBV27, the J gene TRBJ1-3; no definite D call. Germline CDR1 MNHEY, CDR2 SMNVEV (reference sequence). The CDR3 spans 16 residues. With 0 bases removed from V and 0 bases from J, the gap between germline ends came to 9 bases.

There are a few counts of this clone. The chain carries TRBV2 and TRBJ2-3, with 8 nucleotides matching TRBD2. V was clipped by 8 bases and J by 0 bases; unmatched bases: 7. Germline V gene data show CDR1 as SNHLY and CDR2 as FYNNEI. CDR3 length: 15 residues. CDR3: CASVGLGKSTDTQYF. CDR3 coding DNA: TGTGCCAGCGTGGGACTAGGCAAGAGCACAGATACGCAGTATTTT.

V is TRBV9 and J is TRBJ2-5, with 9 bases lining up with TRBD2. V dropped 4 bases and J dropped 1; count of bases not matched to a gene: 5. The CDR3 spans 15 residues. Germline V gene sequence: CDR1 SGDLS, CDR2 YYNGEE. The CDR3: CASSIRRGGQETQYF. The CDR3 nucleotides read TGTGCCAGCAGCATACGGCGGGGGGGCCAAGAGACCCAGTACTTC.

The chain uses TRBV2 and TRBJ1-6; 12 bases are a match to TRBD1. Germline V gene sequence: CDR1 SNHLY, CDR2 FYNNEI. CDR3 size: 15 residues. V lost 6 bases and J lost 9; bases outside the gene matches: 6. The CDR3 region has the DNA TGTGCCAGCAGGCTGGGGGGACAGGGGGCTTCACCCCTCCACTTT. This codes for CASRLGGQGASPLHF.

In this sample, this clone turned up once. CDR3 sequence (DNA): TGCGCCAGCAGCCCCGCGGCGGGGCGGGAGGAGACCCAGTACTTC. As protein: CASSPAAGREETQYF. The gene calls are TRBV5-1 and TRBJ2-5, with 7 nucleotides matching TRBD2. CDR3 length equals 15 residues. CDR1 is SGHRS and CDR2 is YFSETQ in the germline V gene. Trimming removed 4 bases from V and 5 bases from J; junction bases left unmatched: 11.

This clone was detected a few times. The V and J genes are TRBV25-1 and TRBJ1-2; D may be TRBD1 (5 bases). The germline V and J ends were trimmed by 3 bases and 7 bases, with 24 bases remaining between them. Germline V gene data show CDR1 as MGHDK and CDR2 as SYGVNS. The CDR3 consists of 17 residues. CDR3 bases: TGTGCCAGCAGTGATCCCGCGGGGCAGGGTGGCCGCTCTGGCTACACCTTC. Amino acids: CASSDPAGQGGRSGYTF.

A few counts support this clone. In nucleotides, the CDR3 is TGCGCCAGCAGCTCGCTCGGGGGTAAACAGCCCCAGCATTTT. Encoded protein: CASSSLGGKQPQHF. This chain joins TRBV5-1 and TRBJ1-5, with a tentative D call TRBD1 (5 bases). The germline CDR1 and CDR2 sequences are SGHRS and YFSETQ. This CDR3 region has 14 residues. V lost 3 bases, J lost 7 bases, and 14 bases lay in between.

This clone was picked up one time. The chain couples TRBV11-3 to TRBJ2-1; 7 bases match TRBD1. V shed 5 bases and J 6 bases; nucleotides not matched to a gene: 7. This CDR3 is built from 14 residues. Per the germline V gene, CDR1 is SGHNT and CDR2 is YENEEA. In DNA form, the CDR3 reads TGTGCCAGCAGCCCGAGGTCAGGGGGCAATGAGCAGTTCTTC. It codes for CASSPRSGGNEQFF.